One sample yielded the 5 T cell receptor beta chains listed below, sequenced in a study of T cells in Graves' hyperthyroidism and ophthalmopathy. The source material, RNA transcripts, was used to amplify TCR beta CDR3 regions. RT-PCR in the first round (using the HTBI primer set) targeted the TCR CDR3. One entry per CDR3 protein, called by TCRdb with MiXCR from the multiplex PCR reads. The table has about 600,000 distinct CDR3 sequences, about 15% seen once. Sequencing used blood. These receptors were taken from a woman in her forties or fifties with Graves' ophthalmopathy.

Ten or more counts support this clonotype. The rearrangement uses TRBV28 and TRBJ2-1; TRBD2 aligns across 11 bases. CDR1 and CDR2 (germline): MDHEN, SYDVKM. V dropped 5 bases and J dropped 9; count of bases not matched to a gene: 6. This CDR3 is built from 14 residues. The CDR3 is CASSIPSGRIEQFF. In DNA, the CDR3 is TGTGCCAGCAGTATTCCTAGCGGGAGGATTGAGCAGTTCTTC.

This sequence joins TRBV20-1 and TRBJ2-5; 13 bases fit TRBD2. J was trimmed by 2 bases and V by 2 bases; bases with no gene match: 2. This CDR3 has 15 amino acids. CDR1 is DFQATT and CDR2 is SNEGSKA in the germline V gene (reference sequence). CDR3 sequence (DNA): TGCAGTGCTAGAATACTAGCGGGAGGGCAAGAGACCCAGTACTTC. Protein product: CSARILAGGQETQYF.

There are many counts of this clonotype. The genes are TRBV11-1 and TRBJ2-5; a possible D gene is TRBD1 (5 bases). The V end lost 5 bases, the J end lost 2 bases, and 21 bases lay between the germline ends. Germline V lookup: CDR1 SGHAT, CDR2 FQDESV (reference sequence). The CDR3 runs 17 residues. The CDR3 spells CASSTSASGQHQETQYF. DNA of the CDR3: TGTGCCAGCAGCACCAGTGCGTCCGGACAACATCAAGAGACCCAGTACTTC.

V is TRBV29-1 and J is TRBJ2-1; 9 bases align to TRBD2. V lost 3 bases and J lost 9; bases outside the gene matches: 6. The CDR3 covers 13 residues. Germline lookup yields CDR1 SQVTM and CDR2 ANQGSEA. The CDR3 sequence: CSVEAGSGGEQFF. The CDR3 DNA reads TGCAGCGTTGAGGCGGGTAGCGGGGGTGAGCAGTTCTTC.

This clonotype appeared many times. V is TRBV28 and J is TRBJ2-5, with 8 positions matching TRBD1. The length of the CDR3 is 15 residues. CDR1 is MDHEN, CDR2 SYDVKM, per germline. The V and J ends lost 7 bases and 2 bases, in that order; junction bases with no gene match: 9. The CDR3 nucleotides are TGTGCCAGCACACTCGGGACAGGACAACAAGAGACCCAGTACTTC. Protein sequence: CASTLGTGQQETQYF.